These 27 T cell receptor beta chains came from one sample sequenced in a study of T cells after yellow fever vaccination. TCRdb re-derived calls from the 5' RACE reads in MiXCR, one entry per CDR3 protein. The data hold some 350,000 distinct CDR3 sequences, with more than 9% observed a single time. Sequences were derived from PBMCs, sampled on the day of the first yellow fever vaccination. All receptors derive from a man aged 18 to 30 who received the YFV17D yellow fever vaccine.

The chain carries TRBV2 and TRBJ2-2, with D perhaps TRBD2 (5 bases). CDR3 size: 15 residues. CDR1 is SNHLY and CDR2 is FYNNEI in the germline V gene. Trimming stripped 6 bases from V and 7 bases from J, with 18 bases between. This chain's CDR3 is CASSDPGNVGGELFF. The CDR3, as DNA: TGTGCCAGCAGCGACCCGGGGAACGTCGGCGGGGAGCTGTTTTTT.

In this sample, this clonotype turned up a few times. The chain uses TRBV24-1 and TRBJ2-7; tentative D call: TRBD2 (6 bases). Trimming took off 8 bases at V and 7 bases at J, with 23 bases between the two ends. This CDR3 has 15 amino acids. CDR1 and CDR2 (germline): KGHDR, SFDVKD. The CDR3 coding sequence is TGTGCCACCACCGGTCGGGGTTCGGGGGACGGAGAGCAGTACTTC. Translation: CATTGRGSGDGEQYF.

A few counts support this clonotype. The rearrangement links TRBV18 to TRBJ2-2; 8 bases line up with TRBD1. Germline CDR1 KGHSH, CDR2 LQKENI. V was clipped by 3 bases and J by 0 bases; unmatched bases: 6. There are 17 residues in the CDR3. Here the CDR3 reads CASSPLPTGANTGELFF. The CDR3 DNA is TGTGCCAGCTCACCCCTACCGACAGGGGCGAACACCGGGGAGCTGTTTTTT.

The chain is built from TRBV30 and TRBJ1-2; D is undetermined. V lost 2 bases and J lost 3, with 7 bases in between. CDR3 size: 12 residues. CDR1 and CDR2 (germline): GTSNPN, SVGIG (reference sequence). The CDR3: CAWSIGYYGYTF. As DNA, the CDR3 is TGTGCCTGGAGTATAGGATACTATGGCTACACCTTC.

This clonotype was picked up a small number of times. The chain couples TRBV7-2 to TRBJ1-6, with 7 bases matching TRBD1. This CDR3 region has 14 residues. With 1 base clipped from V and 11 bases from J, the junction kept 5 bases outside the gene matches. Germline CDR1 reads SGHTA; CDR2 reads FQGNSA. CDR3 residues: CASSLEQGGAPLHF. The CDR3 DNA reads TGTGCCAGCAGCTTAGAGCAGGGGGGTGCACCCCTCCACTTT.

This clonotype was seen only a few times. V is TRBV7-9 and J is TRBJ2-5; tentatively, D is TRBD1 (5 bases). The V end lost 5 bases, the J end lost 4 bases, and 17 bases lay between the germline ends. Germline lookup yields CDR1 SEHNR and CDR2 FQNEAQ (reference sequence). The CDR3 is 15 amino acids. The CDR3 DNA reads TGTGCCAGCAGCCGTGGGGCAGACGGGCGAGAGACCCAGTACTTC. Protein product: CASSRGADGRETQYF.

The chain combines TRBV5-1 with TRBJ2-7; 10 nucleotides align to TRBD1. Germline CDR1 reads SGHRS; CDR2 reads YFSETQ. There are 14 residues in the CDR3. Trimming cost V 4 bases and J 4 bases; bases outside gene matches: 5. CDR3 residues: CASSPTGGRYEQYF. The CDR3 coding sequence is TGCGCCAGCAGCCCGACAGGGGGCCGTTACGAGCAGTACTTC. Supplemented by reference TRBV5-1 and TRBJ2-7, the full variable domain reads KAGVTQTPRYLIKTRGQQVTLSCSPISGHRSVSWYQQTPGQGLQFLFEYFSETQRNKGNFPGRFSGRQFSNSRSEMNVSTLELGDSALYLCASSPTGGRYEQYFGPGTRLTVT.

Written as DNA, the CDR3 is TGTGCCAGCAGCCGGAGCGGGGAGGCCGGGGAGCTGTTTTTT. It is translated as CASSRSGEAGELFF. This chain connects TRBV7-2 to TRBJ2-2; 7 bases are a match to TRBD2. In germline, CDR1 is SGHTA, CDR2 FQGNSA. The J segment lost 6 bases and the V segment lost 5 bases, leaving 6 bases of the junction unmatched. The CDR3 is 14 residues long.

This clonotype was seen a handful of times. The chain couples TRBV5-4 to TRBJ1-1; D perhaps matches TRBD1 (5 bases). Germline loops: CDR1 SGHNT, CDR2 YYREEE (reference sequence). Between the trimmed V and J ends, which lost 0 bases and 4 bases, there was a span of 13 bases. This CDR3 is 15 amino acids long. CDR3 DNA sequence: TGTGCCAGCAGCTTGGAGGGGCCTTCGGGCACTGAAGCTTTCTTT. Encoded protein: CASSLEGPSGTEAFF.

This clonotype was found once. This chain uses TRBV7-6 with TRBJ2-7; D not certain. CDR3 length: 14 amino acids. Germline loops: CDR1 SGHVS, CDR2 FNYEAQ. Trimming removed 5 bases from V and 3 bases from J, with 14 bases in between. The CDR3 DNA is TGTGCCAGCAGCATACGTACTGGTAACTACGAGCAGTACTTC. Protein: CASSIRTGNYEQYF.

The chain uses TRBV5-1 and TRBJ1-1; D not certain. The CDR3 covers 15 residues. V was pared by 4 bases and J by 0 bases, with 13 bases between. Germline values: CDR1 SGHRS, CDR2 YFSETQ. This chain's CDR3 is CASSLRGTMNTEAFF. Written as DNA, the CDR3 is TGCGCCAGCAGCCTGAGAGGAACGATGAACACTGAAGCTTTCTTT.

This clonotype was seen a handful of times. V and J are TRBV29-1 and TRBJ2-3, with 8 nucleotides matching TRBD1. The CDR3 length is 14 residues. Looked up from germline, CDR1 is SQVTM and CDR2 is ANQGSEA. The junction had 6 bases not matched to a gene; V was cut back by 7 bases and J by 0 bases. The CDR3 DNA reads as TGCAGCGCTCCCCGGGACAGGAGCACAGATACGCAGTATTTT. As protein: CSAPRDRSTDTQYF.

In this sample, this clonotype turned up a few times. The V and J genes are TRBV18 and TRBJ1-1, with D perhaps matching TRBD1 (5 bases). This CDR3 has 14 residues. Germline V gives CDR1 KGHSH, CDR2 LQKENI. V was cut by 3 bases and J by 3 bases, with 11 bases left in between. CDR3 DNA sequence: TGTGCCAGCTCACCCTCGGCAGGGTACACTGAAGCTTTCTTT. As protein: CASSPSAGYTEAFF. The full variable domain, with the rest looked up from reference TRBV18 and TRBJ1-1, is NAGVMQNPRHLVRRRGQEARLRCSPMKGHSHVYWYRQLPEEGLKFMVYLQKENIIDESGMPKERFSAEFPKEGPSILRIQQVVRGDSAAYFCASSPSAGYTEAFFGQGTRLTVV.

J is TRBJ1-6 and V is TRBV20-1; maybe TRBD1 (6 bases). The germline V gene has CDR1 DFQATT and CDR2 SNEGSKA (reference sequence). The CDR3 has 15 residues. The V gene lost 0 bases and the J gene lost 9 bases, with 15 bases spanning the gap. The CDR3 spells CSARDHLQGASPLHF. CDR3 in DNA: TGCAGTGCTAGAGACCACTTACAGGGCGCTTCACCCCTCCACTTT.

This clonotype was seen ten or more times. The chain employs TRBV25-1 and TRBJ2-2; the D gene is possibly TRBD2 (5 bases). Germline loops: CDR1 MGHDK, CDR2 SYGVNS. With 2 bases removed from V and 7 bases from J, the gap between germline ends came to 14 bases. The CDR3 consists of 15 residues. As DNA, the CDR3 is TGTGCCAGCAGTGAAAGGGCCGACGCGGGCGGGGAGCTGTTTTTT. The encoded protein is CASSERADAGGELFF.

The V and J genes are TRBV29-1 and TRBJ1-1; D unresolved. Germline lookup yields CDR1 SQVTM and CDR2 ANQGSEA. CDR3 length equals 12 residues. Trimming cost V 3 bases and J 1 base, with 6 bases left between them. This CDR3 is CSVEFRNTEAFF. CDR3 DNA: TGCAGCGTTGAGTTTAGGAACACTGAAGCTTTCTTT.

This clonotype was seen only a few times. The CDR3 sequence is CASSRDRTPLQFF. CDR3 DNA sequence: TGTGCCAGCAGCCGCGACAGGACCCCTTTGCAGTTCTTC. The rearrangement uses TRBV7-2 and TRBJ2-1; a possible D gene is TRBD1 (6 bases). Germline V gives CDR1 SGHTA, CDR2 FQGNSA. The V end was cut by 5 bases, the J end by 12 bases, with 17 bases between. This CDR3 is built from 13 residues.

In its sample, this clonotype was seen a few times. The chain combines TRBV5-5 with TRBJ1-2, with D hard to call. Trimming took off 4 bases at V and 3 bases at J, with 13 bases between the two ends. The CDR3 is made up of 14 amino acids. Looked up from germline, CDR1 is SGHKS and CDR2 is YYEKEE (reference sequence). The CDR3, as DNA: TGTGCCAGCAGCCTACGCGGACGGGACTATGGCTACACCTTC. It specifies CASSLRGRDYGYTF.

The chain recombines TRBV4-3 with TRBJ2-2, with unresolved D. This CDR3 is built from 16 residues. Germline V CDR1 and CDR2: LGHNA, YSLEER. V lost 1 base and J lost 1, with 10 bases in between. The CDR3 sequence: CASSQVGSLNTGELFF. CDR3 nucleotides: TGCGCCAGCAGCCAAGTTGGTAGTTTGAACACCGGGGAGCTGTTTTTT.

V is TRBV5-1 and J is TRBJ2-2; possibly TRBD1 for D (5 bases). V lost 0 bases and J 3 bases, leaving 9 bases between the germline ends. The germline V gene has CDR1 SGHRS and CDR2 YFSETQ. This CDR3 is 15 amino acids long. The CDR3 spells CASSLARVDTGELFF. Here the CDR3 DNA reads TGCGCCAGCAGCTTGGCCAGGGTTGACACCGGGGAGCTGTTTTTT.

This clonotype was seen repeatedly, ten times or more. This sequence joins TRBV5-6 and TRBJ2-5, with TRBD2 matching over 8 bases. V shed 4 bases and J 1 base; nucleotides not matched to a gene: 6. Germline V gene data show CDR1 as SGHDT and CDR2 as YYEEEE. This CDR3 spans 15 amino acids. The CDR3 sequence: CASSPTGTSQETQYF. CDR3 in DNA: TGTGCCAGCAGCCCGACCGGGACTAGCCAAGAGACCCAGTACTTC.

The chain has TRBV20-1 and TRBJ2-5; D may match TRBD1 or TRBD2 (5 bases each). This CDR3 has 13 residues. Trimming pared 3 bases from V and 11 bases from J, leaving 19 bases between. Germline values: CDR1 DFQATT, CDR2 SNEGSKA (reference sequence). The CDR3 loop is CSASLALTQGQYF. The CDR3, as DNA: TGCAGTGCTAGCCTAGCCCTCACTCAGGGTCAGTACTTC.

This clonotype was detected ten times or more. The CDR3 protein is CASSLASGGFETQYF. The DNA for the CDR3 is TGTGCCAGCAGCTTGGCTAGCGGGGGGTTCGAGACCCAGTACTTC. This rearrangement joins TRBV5-6 to TRBJ2-5; TRBD2 matches at 11 bases. The CDR3 contains 15 residues. V shed 0 bases and J 5 bases; nucleotides not matched to a gene: 3. CDR1 and CDR2 from the germline V gene are SGHDT and YYEEEE.

This clonotype has ten or more counts. V is TRBV5-1 and J is TRBJ2-2; TRBD2 might be the D (5 bases). CDR3 size: 16 residues. With 0 bases removed from V and 0 bases from J, the gap between germline ends came to 9 bases. Germline V CDR1 and CDR2: SGHRS, YFSETQ. CDR3 amino acids: CASSLGADSNTGELFF. In nucleotides, the CDR3 is TGCGCCAGCAGCTTGGGCGCGGACTCGAACACCGGGGAGCTGTTTTTT.

This clonotype was seen at least ten times. The rearrangement uses TRBV3-1 and TRBJ2-3; D is unresolved. The germline gives CDR1 LGHDT, CDR2 YNNKEL (reference sequence). V gave up 4 bases and J gave up 4 bases, with 6 bases separating them. The CDR3 is 12 residues long. CDR3 protein: CASSPRPDTQYF. In DNA, the CDR3 is TGTGCCAGCAGCCCGCGCCCAGATACGCAGTATTTT.

This clonotype came up a few times. CDR3 sequence: CASSGETSGGIQETQYF. CDR3 DNA: TGCGCCAGCAGCGGAGAGACTAGCGGGGGGATACAAGAGACCCAGTACTTC. The chain couples TRBV5-1 to TRBJ2-5, with 13 bases fitting TRBD2. There are 17 residues in the CDR3. V was pared by 4 bases and J by 2 bases, with 8 bases of the junction left unmatched. Per the germline V gene, CDR1 is SGHRS and CDR2 is YFSETQ. The entire variable domain, with the rest obtained from reference TRBV5-1 and TRBJ2-5, is as follows: KAGVTQTPRYLIKTRGQQVTLSCSPISGHRSVSWYQQTPGQGLQFLFEYFSETQRNKGNFPGRFSGRQFSNSRSEMNVSTLELGDSALYLCASSGETSGGIQETQYFGPGTRLLVL.

This clonotype occurred a few times. The J gene is TRBJ2-7, the V gene TRBV6-5; D is possibly TRBD1 (6 bases). The V gene lost 0 bases and the J gene lost 0 bases, with 12 bases spanning the gap. This CDR3 has 16 residues. Looked up from germline, CDR1 is MNHEY and CDR2 is SVGAGI. The CDR3 here is CASSYSTRTVSYEQYV. The CDR3 DNA is TGTGCCAGCAGTTACTCGACGAGGACAGTCTCCTACGAGCAGTACGTC.